These T cell receptor beta chains were read from a single sample in a study of CD8+ T cells in alopecia areata. The data were produced by immunoSEQ multiplex PCR, yet TCRdb's version contains in-frame clones alone and is incomplete. In the table there are approximately 140,000 clones, around 87% of which are singletons. Here the sequenced sample was CD8+ T cells sorted from blood, taken at week 0. The origin of the receptors is a human donor with alopecia areata. Each CDR3 is given with its conserved first and last residue. Fields, in order: J gene, D gene, V gene, clone size, CDR3 protein, CDR3 DNA. D genes are given only for firm matches. Size is stated for part of the rows, as once, few or many counts, or as a class when the clone is expanded.

TRBJ2-7,-,TRBV5-4,-,CASSLIGDPAYEQYF,TGTGCCAGCAGCTTAATCGGGGATCCCGCCTACGAGCAGTACTTC
TRBJ2-1,-,TRBV27,-,CASSRQVSKVSNEQFF,TGTGCCAGCAGCCGTCAGGTATCCAAAGTGAGCAATGAGCAGTTCTTC
TRBJ1-1,-,TRBV30,-,CAWSVPGGNTEAFF,TGTGCCTGGAGTGTACCGGGGGGGAACACTGAAGCTTTCTTT
TRBJ2-7,-,TRBV4-1,-,CASSPQDGLYEQYF,TGCGCCAGCAGCCCCCAAGATGGCCTCTACGAGCAGTACTTC
TRBJ2-1,TRBD2,TRBV27,-,CASSSIAGVYNEQFF,TGTGCCAGCAGTTCTATAGCGGGAGTCTACAATGAGCAGTTCTTC
TRBJ2-1,TRBD2,TRBV4-1,once,CASSQAASGEYNEQFF,TGCGCCAGCAGCCAAGCGGCTAGCGGGGAGTACAATGAGCAGTTCTTC
TRBJ2-2,-,TRBV29-1,-,CSVGGDTGELFF,TGCAGCGTGGGTGGGGATACCGGGGAGCTGTTTTTT
TRBJ2-7,TRBD1,TRBV30,-,CARDSGTGPYEQYF,TGTGCCAGGGACTCCGGGACAGGGCCCTACGAGCAGTACTTC
TRBJ2-3,TRBD2,TRBV27,once,CASSPSGGVSTDTQYF,TGTGCCAGCAGTCCGTCGGGGGGGGTCAGCACAGATACGCAGTATTTT
TRBJ2-7,-,TRBV6-5,-,CASSLAYSYEQYF,TGTGCCAGCAGCCTTGCCTACTCCTACGAGCAGTACTTC
TRBJ1-1,-,TRBV21-1,-,CASSKAWAGLNTEAFF,TGTGCCAGCAGCAAAGCGTGGGCAGGGCTGAACACTGAAGCTTTCTTT
TRBJ2-7,TRBD2,TRBV7-2,-,CASSLARGTSGSRSYEQYF,TGTGCCAGCAGCTTAGCGCGGGGGACTAGCGGGAGTCGGTCCTACGAGCAGTACTTC
TRBJ2-7,TRBD1,TRBV6-1,-,CASSFGGQGFYEQYF,TGTGCCAGCAGTTTCGGGGGACAGGGTTTCTACGAGCAGTACTTC
TRBJ2-1,TRBD1,TRBV10-1,-,CASTTGTGTNNEQFF,TGCGCCAGCACCACCGGGACAGGGACGAACAATGAGCAGTTCTTC
TRBJ2-7,TRBD1,TRBV6-5,-,CASSYSTPGQIYEQYF,TGTGCCAGCAGTTACTCTACTCCGGGACAGATCTACGAGCAGTACTTC
TRBJ2-3,-,TRBV19,-,CASLGDTQYF,TGTGCCAGTCTGGGGGATACGCAGTATTTT
TRBJ2-3,-,TRBV7-6,-,CASSFGRALTDTQYF,TGTGCCAGCAGCTTCGGCAGGGCACTCACAGATACGCAGTATTTT
TRBJ2-7,-,TRBV5-1,-,CASSLGQGTNEQYF,TGCGCCAGCAGCTTGGGGCAGGGAACAAACGAGCAGTACTTC
TRBJ2-1,TRBD1,TRBV29-1,once,CSVEDRFRDREGYNEQFF,TGCAGCGTTGAAGACCGTTTCCGGGACAGGGAGGGCTACAATGAGCAGTTCTTC
TRBJ2-1,-,TRBV28,-,CASSLNSGTSYNEQFF,TGTGCCAGCAGTTTGAATAGCGGTACTTCCTACAATGAGCAGTTCTTC
TRBJ2-7,-,TRBV27,once,CASSFSSGSYEQYF,TGTGCCAGCAGTTTCTCTTCAGGTTCCTACGAGCAGTACTTC
TRBJ1-1,-,TRBV7-9,once,CASSQRDGSLEAFF,TGTGCCAGCAGCCAGAGGGACGGATCACTTGAAGCTTTCTTT
TRBJ2-7,-,TRBV29-1,-,CSVEYTGSYEQYF,TGCAGCGTTGAGTATACAGGGAGCTACGAGCAGTACTTC
TRBJ2-7,TRBD1,TRBV5-1,-,CASSLGGQGNEQYF,TGCGCCAGCAGCTTGGGGGGACAGGGGAACGAGCAGTACTTC
TRBJ1-1,TRBD1,TRBV7-9,-,CASSFYRGEAFF,TGTGCCAGCAGCTTTTACAGGGGTGAAGCTTTCTTT
TRBJ1-5,-,TRBV5-6,-,CASSGIGEGPQHF,TGTGCCAGCAGCGGAATTGGGGAAGGGCCCCAGCATTTT
TRBJ2-3,TRBD1,TRBV19,-,CASSIGDRSRDTQYF,TGTGCCAGTAGTATCGGGGACAGGAGCCGAGATACGCAGTATTTT
TRBJ2-7,TRBD1,TRBV4-1,-,CASSQGQGSYEQYF,TGCGCCAGCAGCCAAGGACAGGGATCCTACGAGCAGTACTTC
TRBJ2-4,TRBD1,TRBV7-9,-,CASSPGQGRAKNIQYF,TGTGCCAGCAGCCCGGGACAGGGTAGGGCCAAAAACATTCAGTACTTC
TRBJ1-2,-,TRBV9,once,CASSVARDGDYGYTF,TGTGCCAGCAGCGTAGCCCGGGACGGTGACTATGGCTACACCTTC
TRBJ1-1,TRBD1,TRBV2,many,CASSSGQDEAFF,TGTGCCAGCAGCTCCGGACAGGATGAAGCTTTCTTT
TRBJ2-7,-,TRBV6-5,-,CASSQDSYEQYF,TGTGCCAGCAGCCAGGACAGCTACGAGCAGTACTTC
TRBJ2-5,-,TRBV5-5,-,CASIPGDLQETQYF,TGTGCCAGCATTCCGGGGGACCTCCAAGAGACCCAGTACTTC